The source of this TCR beta chain is a study of blood T cell repertoires in COVID-19. The overall study: Some COVID-19 samples were acute and others convalescent; all came from the United States, Italy and Spain.

In Seattle, patients joined the study during active infection and were tracked longitudinally. TCRdb keeps only in-frame clones here, not all; method: immunoSEQ multiplex PCR. This sample has over 150,000 clones; about 85% occur once, and the top ten carry approximately 8.1%. This CDR3 comprises 13 residues. Trimming left V 1 base short and J 0 bases short, with 4 bases between. Sequencing was done on a sample of peripheral blood. This TCR derives from an elderly woman with COVID-19, enrolled during active disease. This chain links TRBV12-3 or TRBV12-4 with TRBJ2-7; the D is unclear. CDR3 nucleotides: TGTGCCAGCAGTTTAGGTAGCTCCTACGAGCAGTACTTC. Translated, it gives CASSLGSSYEQYF.